This TCR beta chain was found in a study of beta chain features in type 1 diabetes. Study results and caveats: High-TCR-expressing cells could be over-represented by cDNA sequencing. Researchers could not determine here whether HLA type influences TCRB rearrangement. TCRB CDR3s from Type 1 diabetes patients were moderately but significantly shorter in all four CD4+ subsets.

This clone was picked up one time. What it recognizes is unknown. Isolated RNA was reverse transcribed in full, so expressed TCRB transcripts were sequenced. Sequenced by immunoSEQ multiplex PCR; TCRdb stores in-frame clones only, minus some. The data contain 45,000 to 60,000 clones, roughly 45% of them singletons. Purities over 95% were achieved in all sorted populations. CDR1 SGHTA and CDR2 FQGNSA come from the germline V gene. V lost 3 bases and J lost 7; bases outside the gene matches: 9. The CDR3 runs 15 residues. This TCR derives from a man aged 25-45 years with type 1 diabetes. The specimen sequenced was stem cell memory CD4+ T cells from blood. V is TRBV7-2 and J is TRBJ2-5; 9 bases line up with TRBD2. Written as DNA, the CDR3 is TGTGCCAGCAGCTTTGGCCTAGCGGGGCCCCCGACCCAGTACTTC. Encoded protein: CASSFGLAGPPTQYF.